This T cell receptor beta chain was sequenced during a study of T cell responses to AZD1222 COVID-19 vaccine. The CDR3 runs 16 residues. J was trimmed by 6 bases and V by 4 bases; bases with no gene match: 12. CDR1 and CDR2 from the germline V gene are SNHLY and FYNNEI. Study conclusions and caveats: The sample set comprised mostly white British donors with more females, and clonal diversity was possibly underestimated. Two AZD1222 doses significantly raised spike-specific TCR breadth and depth over controls. Only five to seven individuals given AZD1222 were seropositive at baseline.

Some second doses came at about 4 weeks and others at about 12 weeks; these were pooled. As regards this clone: The target antigen is unknown.

Measured with immunoSEQ multiplex PCR; TCRdb has only the in-frame clones, and not every one. This sample has about 140,000 clones, with roughly 88% found just once. The rearrangement links TRBV2 to TRBJ1-5; 7 bases agree with TRBD1. The specimen was peripheral blood, collected 28 days after the second AZD1222 dose. The sequence derives from an adult who received the AZD1222 COVID-19 vaccine. As DNA, the CDR3 is TGTGCCAGCAGTGGAGGCTCTGACAGGGCGGCTCAGCCCCAGCATTTT. This codes for CASSGGSDRAAQPQHF.